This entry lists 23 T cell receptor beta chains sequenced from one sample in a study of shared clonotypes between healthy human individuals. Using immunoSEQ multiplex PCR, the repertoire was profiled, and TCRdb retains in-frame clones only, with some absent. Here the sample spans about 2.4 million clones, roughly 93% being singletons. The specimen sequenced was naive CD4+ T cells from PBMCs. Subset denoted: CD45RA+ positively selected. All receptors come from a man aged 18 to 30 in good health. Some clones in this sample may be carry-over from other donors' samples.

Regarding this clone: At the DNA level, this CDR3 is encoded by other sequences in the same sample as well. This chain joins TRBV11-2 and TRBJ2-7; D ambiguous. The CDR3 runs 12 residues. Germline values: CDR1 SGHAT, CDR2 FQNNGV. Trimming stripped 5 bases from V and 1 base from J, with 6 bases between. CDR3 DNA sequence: TGTGCCAGCAGCCTCTCGTCCTACGAGCAGTACTTC. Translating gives CASSLSSYEQYF.

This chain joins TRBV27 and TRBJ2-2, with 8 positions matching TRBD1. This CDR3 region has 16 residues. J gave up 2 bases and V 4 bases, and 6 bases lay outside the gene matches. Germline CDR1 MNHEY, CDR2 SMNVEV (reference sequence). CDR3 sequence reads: CASSSGGAVNTGELFF. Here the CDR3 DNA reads TGTGCCAGCAGTTCAGGGGGCGCAGTTAACACCGGGGAGCTGTTTTTT.

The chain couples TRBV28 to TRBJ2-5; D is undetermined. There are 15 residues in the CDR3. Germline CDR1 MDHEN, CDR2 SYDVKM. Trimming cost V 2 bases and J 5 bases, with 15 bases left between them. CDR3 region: CASSLGPGPAETQYF. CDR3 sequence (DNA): TGTGCCAGCAGTTTAGGTCCAGGACCGGCGGAGACCCAGTACTTC.

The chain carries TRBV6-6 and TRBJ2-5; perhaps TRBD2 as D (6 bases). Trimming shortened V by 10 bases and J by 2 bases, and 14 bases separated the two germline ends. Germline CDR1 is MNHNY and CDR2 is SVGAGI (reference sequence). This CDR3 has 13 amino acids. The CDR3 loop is CATSTGTQETQYF. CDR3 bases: TGTGCCACTTCAACCGGGACTCAAGAGACCCAGTACTTC.

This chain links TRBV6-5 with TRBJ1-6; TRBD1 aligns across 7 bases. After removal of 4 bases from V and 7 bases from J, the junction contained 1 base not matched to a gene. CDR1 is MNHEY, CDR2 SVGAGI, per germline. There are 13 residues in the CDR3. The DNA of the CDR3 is TGTGCCAGCAGTTGGGACAGAAATTCACCCCTCCACTTT. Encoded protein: CASSWDRNSPLHF.

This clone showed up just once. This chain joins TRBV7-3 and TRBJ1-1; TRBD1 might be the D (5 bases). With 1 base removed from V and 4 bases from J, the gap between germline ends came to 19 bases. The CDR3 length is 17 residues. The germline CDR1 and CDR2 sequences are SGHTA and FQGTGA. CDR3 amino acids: CASSLSSGGSRFTEAFF. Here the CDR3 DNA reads TGTGCCAGCAGCTTAAGTTCGGGGGGATCGAGATTCACTGAAGCTTTCTTT. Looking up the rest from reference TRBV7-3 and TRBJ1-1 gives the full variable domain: GAGVSQTPSNKVTEKGKYVELRCDPISGHTALYWYRQSLGQGPEFLIYFQGTGAADDSGLPNDRFFAVRPEGSVSTLKIQRTERGDSAVYLCASSLSSGGSRFTEAFFGQGTRLTVV.

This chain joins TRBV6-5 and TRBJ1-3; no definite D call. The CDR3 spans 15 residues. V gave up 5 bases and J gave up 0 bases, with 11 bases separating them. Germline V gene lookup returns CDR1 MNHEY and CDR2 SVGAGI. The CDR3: CASSPISGSGNTIYF. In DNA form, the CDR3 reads TGTGCCAGCAGTCCCATTAGTGGCTCTGGAAACACCATATATTTT.

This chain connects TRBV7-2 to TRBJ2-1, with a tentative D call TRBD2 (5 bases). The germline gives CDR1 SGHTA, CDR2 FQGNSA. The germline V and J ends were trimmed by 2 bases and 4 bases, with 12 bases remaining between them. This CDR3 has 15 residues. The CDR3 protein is CASSLMDLTYNEQFF. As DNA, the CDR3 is TGTGCCAGCAGCTTAATGGACTTAACGTACAATGAGCAGTTCTTC. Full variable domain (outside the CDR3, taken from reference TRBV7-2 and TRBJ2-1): GAGVSQSPSNKVTEKGKDVELRCDPISGHTALYWYRQSLGQGLEFLIYFQGNSAPDKSGLPSDRFSAERTGGSVSTLTIQRTQQEDSAVYLCASSLMDLTYNEQFFGPGTRLTVL.

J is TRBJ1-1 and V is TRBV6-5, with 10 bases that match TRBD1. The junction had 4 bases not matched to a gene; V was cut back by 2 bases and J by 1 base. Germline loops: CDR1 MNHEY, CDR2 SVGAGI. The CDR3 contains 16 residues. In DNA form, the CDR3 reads TGTGCCAGCAGTTACCGGGACAGGGGATGGAACACTGAAGCTTTCTTT. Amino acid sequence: CASSYRDRGWNTEAFF.

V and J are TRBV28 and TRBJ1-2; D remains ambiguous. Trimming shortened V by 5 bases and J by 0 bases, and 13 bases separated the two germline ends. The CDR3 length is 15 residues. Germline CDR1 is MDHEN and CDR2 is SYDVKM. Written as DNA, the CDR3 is TGTGCCAGCAGTCGAACCAGTCCCGCTAACTATGGCTACACCTTC. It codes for CASSRTSPANYGYTF.

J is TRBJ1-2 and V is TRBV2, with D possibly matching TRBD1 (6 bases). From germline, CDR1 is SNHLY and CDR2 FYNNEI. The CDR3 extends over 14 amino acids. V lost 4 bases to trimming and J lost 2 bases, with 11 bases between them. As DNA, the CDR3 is TGTGCCAGCAGTGCAGGGGACGCCAACTATGGCTACACCTTC. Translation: CASSAGDANYGYTF.

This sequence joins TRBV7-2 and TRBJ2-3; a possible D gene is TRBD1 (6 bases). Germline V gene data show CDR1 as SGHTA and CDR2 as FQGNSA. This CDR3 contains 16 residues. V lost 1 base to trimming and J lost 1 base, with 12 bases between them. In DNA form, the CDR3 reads TGTGCCAGCAGCTTAGGACAGGCTGCAGGCACAGATACGCAGTATTTT. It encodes CASSLGQAAGTDTQYF.

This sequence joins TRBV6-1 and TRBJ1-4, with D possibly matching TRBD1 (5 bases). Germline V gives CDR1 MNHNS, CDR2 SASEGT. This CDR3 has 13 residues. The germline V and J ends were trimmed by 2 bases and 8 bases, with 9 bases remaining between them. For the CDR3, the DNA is TGTGCCAGCAGTGAAACCGGACAAGAAAAACTGTTTTTT. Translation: CASSETGQEKLFF.

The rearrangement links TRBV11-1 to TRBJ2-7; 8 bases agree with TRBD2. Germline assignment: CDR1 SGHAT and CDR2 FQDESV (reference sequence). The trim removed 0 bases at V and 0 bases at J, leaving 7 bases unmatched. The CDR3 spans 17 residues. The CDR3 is CASSLAPTSGSSYEQYF. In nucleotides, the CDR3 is TGTGCCAGCAGCTTAGCCCCCACTAGCGGTAGCTCCTACGAGCAGTACTTC.

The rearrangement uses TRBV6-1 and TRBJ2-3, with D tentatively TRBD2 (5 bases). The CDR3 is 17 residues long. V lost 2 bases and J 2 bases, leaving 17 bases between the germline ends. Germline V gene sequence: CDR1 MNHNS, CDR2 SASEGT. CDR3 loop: CASSESPTFGNTDTQYF. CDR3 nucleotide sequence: TGTGCCAGCAGTGAATCCCCAACCTTCGGGAACACAGATACGCAGTATTTT.

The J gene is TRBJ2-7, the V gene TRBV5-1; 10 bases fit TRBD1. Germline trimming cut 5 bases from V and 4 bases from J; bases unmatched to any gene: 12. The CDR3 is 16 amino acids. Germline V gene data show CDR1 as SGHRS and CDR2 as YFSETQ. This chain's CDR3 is CASRQDPGQGLYEQYF. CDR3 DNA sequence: TGCGCCAGCAGGCAGGACCCGGGACAGGGGTTGTACGAGCAGTACTTC.

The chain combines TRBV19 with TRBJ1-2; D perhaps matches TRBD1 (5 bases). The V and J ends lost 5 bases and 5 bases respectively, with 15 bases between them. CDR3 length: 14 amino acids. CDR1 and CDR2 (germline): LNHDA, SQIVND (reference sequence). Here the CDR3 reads CASSSGQGGYGYTF. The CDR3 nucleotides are TGTGCCAGTAGTTCGGGGCAGGGCGGGTATGGCTACACCTTC.

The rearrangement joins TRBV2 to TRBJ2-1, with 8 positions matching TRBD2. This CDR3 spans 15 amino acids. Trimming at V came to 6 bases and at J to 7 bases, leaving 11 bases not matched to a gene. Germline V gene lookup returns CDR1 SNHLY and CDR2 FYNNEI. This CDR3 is CASSSAGVGVNEQFF. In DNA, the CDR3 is TGTGCCAGCAGCTCAGCGGGAGTTGGAGTGAATGAGCAGTTCTTC.

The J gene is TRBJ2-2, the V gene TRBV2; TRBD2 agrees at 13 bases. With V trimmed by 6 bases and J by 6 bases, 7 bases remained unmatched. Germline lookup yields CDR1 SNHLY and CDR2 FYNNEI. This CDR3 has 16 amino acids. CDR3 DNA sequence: TGTGCCAGCAGGCGGACTAGCGGGAGAATCCCCGGGGAGCTGTTTTTT. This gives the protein CASRRTSGRIPGELFF. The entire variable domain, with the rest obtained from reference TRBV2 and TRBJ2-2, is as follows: EPEVTQTPSHQVTQMGQEVILRCVPISNHLYFYWYRQILGQKVEFLVSFYNNEISEKSEIFDDQFSVERPDGSNFTLKIRSTKLEDSAMYFCASRRTSGRIPGELFFGEGSRLTVL.

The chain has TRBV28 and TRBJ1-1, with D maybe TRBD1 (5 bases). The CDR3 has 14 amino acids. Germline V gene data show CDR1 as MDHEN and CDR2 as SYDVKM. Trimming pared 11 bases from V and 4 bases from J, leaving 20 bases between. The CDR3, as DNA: TGTGCCGTCCACGATCGGGGCAGGAGCACTGAAGCTTTCTTT. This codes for CAVHDRGRSTEAFF.

In DNA form, the CDR3 reads TGTGCCATCCCGGTGGGTTCTGGGGCCAACGTCCTGACTTTC. Protein product: CAIPVGSGANVLTF. The rearrangement links TRBV6-1 to TRBJ2-6; D remains ambiguous. Germline V gene sequence: CDR1 MNHNS, CDR2 SASEGT. CDR3 length: 14 residues. Deletions cut 10 bases from V and 1 base from J, with 11 bases between.

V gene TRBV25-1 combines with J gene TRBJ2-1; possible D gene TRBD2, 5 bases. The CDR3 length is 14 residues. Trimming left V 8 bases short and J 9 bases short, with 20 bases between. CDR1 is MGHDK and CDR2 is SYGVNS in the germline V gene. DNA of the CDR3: TGTGCCAGCGAAGCGAGAGAGGGCTCGGGTGAGCAGTTCTTC. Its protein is CASEAREGSGEQFF.

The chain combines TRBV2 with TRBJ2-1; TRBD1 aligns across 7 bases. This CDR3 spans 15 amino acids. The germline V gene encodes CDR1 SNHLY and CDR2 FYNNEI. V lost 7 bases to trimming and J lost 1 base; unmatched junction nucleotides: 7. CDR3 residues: CASIPDRQSYNEQFF. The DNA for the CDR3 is TGTGCCAGCATTCCGGACAGGCAGTCCTACAATGAGCAGTTCTTC.